The TCR beta chain under discussion was sequenced for a study of blood T cell repertoires in COVID-19. This CDR3 is 15 amino acids long. Germline assignment: CDR1 SGHDN and CDR2 FVKESK. V was pared by 0 bases and J by 7 bases, with 15 bases between. Assay: immunoSEQ multiplex PCR; the TCRdb copy retains only in-frame clones and omits some. The sample contains over 120,000 clones, roughly four fifths of which appear only once. The receptor was derived from a woman of 80 years or more with active or convalescent COVID-19. The gene calls are TRBV14 and TRBJ1-2; D not certain. The sequenced sample consisted of peripheral blood. The chain's CDR3 is CASSQDSARPRGYTF. CDR3 nucleotide sequence: TGTGCCAGCAGCCAAGATTCCGCCAGGCCCCGTGGCTACACCTTC.